The TCR beta chain described here comes from a study of blood T cell repertoires in COVID-19. Background on the study: The cDNA or gDNA used as material had been derived from T cells, B-cell-depleted T cells, or PBMCs.

Repertoires were generated with immunoSEQ multiplex PCR, while TCRdb's copy carries only in-frame clones and drops some. This table holds over 300,000 clones, around 91% found once. This CDR3 region has 16 residues. Germline V lookup: CDR1 SGHNT, CDR2 YENEEA. V lost 5 bases to trimming and J lost 0 bases, with 14 bases between them. Study members were between roughly 18 and 100 years old and lived in roughly 24 US regions. Participants had their cohort set by participant-reported clinical history. The receptor was isolated from a woman aged 40 to 55 who had recovered from COVID-19. The gene calls are TRBV11-3 and TRBJ2-1; D not resolved. Sequenced input: PBMCs or T cells enriched from blood (not recorded which). CDR3 DNA: TGTGCCAGCAGCCTACGGAGCTCAACCTCCTACAATGAGCAGTTCTTC. It codes for CASSLRSSTSYNEQFF.